A single sample gave rise to the 23 T cell receptor beta chains below, sequenced in a study of CD8+ T cells in alopecia areata. Markers including CD4, CD8alpha, NKG2D and NKG2ACE guided sorting of pooled cutaneous lymph node cells. After isolation, RNA underwent reverse transcription to generate cDNA as the sequencing template. Produced via immunoSEQ multiplex PCR; TCRdb's table is partial and in-frame only. The sample includes approximately 280,000 clones, none of them occurring once. The specimen was CD4+ T cells sorted from a lymph node. Receptors were obtained from a C3H/HeJ mouse with alopecia areata. The strain's MHC type: H2-k.

Notes on this clone: Here the gene names and germline are mouse. The read terminates 4 residues ahead of where the CDR3 ends, so the germline J gene completes it. V and J are TRBV13-2 and TRBJ2-7, with D maybe TRBD1 (6 bases). The germline gives CDR1 NNHNN, CDR2 SYGAGS (reference sequence). Trimming removed 4 bases at V and 2 bases at J, with 13 bases between. This CDR3 has 14 residues. Incomplete CDR3 DNA: TGTGCCAGCGGTCACCGGGACAAAACCTAT. This codes for CASGHRDKTY. The entire CDR3 is CASGHRDKTYEQYF.

The sample holds a few counts of this clone. Gene labels here are mouse ones. The read is 4 residues too short to cover the CDR3 end, so that end is filled in from the germline J gene. Within the sample, other DNA sequences also encode this same CDR3. The chain is built from TRBV13-1 and TRBJ2-2; 10 bases are shared with TRBD2. The CDR3 covers 16 residues. V was clipped by 2 bases and J by 0 bases; unmatched bases: 1. Germline assignment: CDR1 NSHNY and CDR2 SYGAGN. The CDR3 loop reads CASSELGGPNTGQLYF. CDR3 bases read: TGTGCCAGCAGTGAGCTGGGGGGGCCAAACACCGGG.

This clone was seen more than once but under ten times. Here the gene names and germline are mouse. Read sequence stops 4 residues before the CDR3 end, and the germline J gene provides the missing end. The chain uses TRBV13-3 and TRBJ2-2; possibly TRBD2 for D (5 bases). The CDR3 runs 15 residues. CDR1 is NNHDY and CDR2 is SYVADS in the germline V gene. V was cut by 0 bases and J by 2 bases, with 8 bases left in between. The DNA read from the CDR3 is TGTGCCAGCAGTGATGCCCTGGGTAACACCGGG. This codes for CASSDALGNTG. The CDR3 in its entirety is CASSDALGNTGQLYF.

This clone was seen a few times. Gene labels here are mouse ones. The CDR3 extends 4 residues past the end of the read, so its final part is completed from the germline J gene. This rearrangement joins TRBV13-3 to TRBJ2-1, with a weak D call TRBD2 (6 bases). V lost 0 bases and J lost 2, with 9 bases in between. The CDR3 is 15 residues long. Germline lookup yields CDR1 NNHDY and CDR2 SYVADS. The CDR3 reads CASSDARGDYAEQFF. Incomplete CDR3 DNA: TGTGCCAGCAGTGATGCACGGGGGGACTATGCT.

Comment on this clone: Gene names follow the mouse nomenclature. Read coverage stops 4 residues before the CDR3 terminus; the germline J gene supplies the remainder. The same CDR3 can be traced to other DNA sequences in this sample. The chain couples TRBV13-1 to TRBJ1-1; 9 nucleotides match TRBD1. This CDR3 is 14 amino acids long. Germline V lookup: CDR1 NSHNY, CDR2 SYGAGN. The CDR3 protein is CASSDAGQGTEVFF. The DNA read from the CDR3 is TGTGCCAGCAGTGATGCGGGACAGGGAACA.

In the case of this clone: Gene names and germline refer to mouse. The CDR3 end falls 4 residues outside the read, so it is completed with the germline J gene. The rearrangement links TRBV13-3 to TRBJ2-5, with D hard to call. CDR1 and CDR2 from the germline V gene are NNHDY and SYVADS. The V and J ends lost 5 bases and 2 bases respectively, with 9 bases between them. The CDR3 loop spans 13 amino acids. CDR3 DNA (partial): TGTGCCAGCAGGCTACAGATCCAAGAC. Translated, it gives CASRLQIQD. In full, the CDR3 reads CASRLQIQDTQYF.

This clone was counted between two and nine times. The genes are named according to mouse. The sequenced fragment ends 4 residues before the CDR3 boundary, so the rest is inferred from the germline J gene. This specimen includes other DNA sequences encoding the same CDR3. This chain links TRBV19 with TRBJ2-7, with D possibly TRBD2 on 7 matching bases. The CDR3 is made up of 13 amino acids. Germline CDR1 reads FNHDT; CDR2 reads SITEND (reference sequence). CDR3 region: CASSIGGRDEQYF. The covered CDR3 bases are TGTGCCAGCAGTATTGGGGGGCGGGAT. The full variable domain, with the rest looked up from reference TRBV19 and TRBJ2-7, is GGIITQTPKFLIGQEGQKLTLKCQQNFNHDTMYWYRQDSGKGLRLIYYSITENDLQKGDLSEGYDASREKKSSFSLTVTSAQKNEMAVFLCASSIGGRDEQYFGPGTRLTVL.

This clone was observed a few times. The genes and germline here are from mouse. The CDR3 extends 4 residues past the end of the read, so its final part is completed from the germline J gene. The chain uses TRBV17 and TRBJ2-5, with a weak D call TRBD2 (7 bases). Germline-derived CDR1 and CDR2 are MNHDT and YYDKIL. CDR3 length equals 14 residues. CDR3 sequence reads: CASSRDGGRDTQYF. Incomplete CDR3 DNA: TGTGCTAGCAGTAGAGATGGGGGGCGGGAC.

Points on this clone: Genes here carry mouse names. From the germline J gene comes the end of the CDR3, since the read stops 4 residues before it. The rearrangement links TRBV13-1 to TRBJ2-7; D remains ambiguous. The germline V and J ends were trimmed by 3 bases and 1 base, with 5 bases remaining between them. The CDR3 length is 12 residues. Germline CDR1 reads NSHNY; CDR2 reads SYGAGN. CDR3 residues: CASSGPSYEQYF. The CDR3 bases that were read are TGTGCCAGCAGTGGTCCTTCCTAT.

This clone was seen a handful of times. The gene names here belong to mouse. From the germline J gene comes the end of the CDR3, since the read stops 4 residues before it. The chain employs TRBV14 and TRBJ1-2; 9 positions agree with TRBD1. Germline V CDR1 and CDR2: SGHDT, FRDEAV. The CDR3 sequence is 14 residues long. CDR3 DNA (partial): TGTGCCAGCAGTTTGTTGGACAGGGGACGC. As protein: CASSLLDRGR. The CDR3, in full, reads CASSLLDRGRDYTF.

This clone was found a few times. It may be a read error: a sequence one base away is much more abundant. Mouse gene names apply. The read halts 4 residues ahead of the CDR3 end, with the missing end drawn from the germline J gene. Different DNA sequences within this sample yield the same CDR3. The chain uses TRBV13-1 and TRBJ2-1, with 8 positions matching TRBD1. CDR1 and CDR2 from the germline V gene are NSHNY and SYGAGN. V was pared by 4 bases and J by 1 base, with 1 base of the junction left unmatched. This CDR3 contains 14 residues. The CDR3 protein is CASSWTGNYAEQFF. The sequenced part of the CDR3 DNA is TGTGCCAGCAGTTGGACAGGGAACTATGCT.

This clone has more than one count but fewer than ten. The germline and genes are mouse ones. The DNA ends 4 residues before the CDR3 does, and the rest of the CDR3 is filled in from the germline J gene. The V call is TRBV13-3, the J call TRBJ2-3; a weak D match, TRBD1 (5 bases). V was cut by 2 bases and J by 3 bases, with 10 bases left in between. Germline V lookup: CDR1 NNHDY, CDR2 SYVADS. CDR3 length: 14 amino acids. The sequenced part of the CDR3 DNA is TGTGCCAGCAGTGAGGCAGGGAAGGCAGAA. It translates to CASSEAGKAE. The entire CDR3 is CASSEAGKAETLYF.

This clone was picked up a small number of times. Gene names and germline match the mouse. Read coverage stops 3 residues before the CDR3 terminus; the germline J gene supplies the remainder. V and J are TRBV1 and TRBJ1-6; the D gene is possibly TRBD1 (6 bases). Being an ORF, TRBJ1-6 has a function that is uncertain. The CDR3 spans 15 residues. The germline CDR1 and CDR2 sequences are NSQYPW and LRSPGD (reference sequence). V lost 4 bases and J lost 4, with 11 bases in between. The CDR3 sequence is CTCSGGGQYNSPLYF. Incomplete CDR3 DNA: TGCACCTGCAGTGGGGGGGGACAATATAATTCGCCC.

There are a few counts of this clone. Mouse germline and gene names are used. The read halts 3 residues ahead of the CDR3 end, with the missing end drawn from the germline J gene. The rearrangement joins TRBV19 to TRBJ1-6; D might be TRBD1 (6 bases). TRBJ1-6 is an open reading frame whose function is uncertain. The germline CDR1 and CDR2 sequences are FNHDT and SITEND (reference sequence). The CDR3 consists of 14 residues. The V and J ends lost 1 base and 6 bases respectively, with 8 bases between them. CDR3 DNA, as far as it was read: TGTGCCAGCAGTATAAACAGGGTTAATTCGCCC. Its protein product is CASSINRVNSP. The entire CDR3 protein is CASSINRVNSPLYF.

With regard to this clone: Germline and genes here are mouse. The sequenced fragment ends 4 residues before the CDR3 boundary, so the rest is inferred from the germline J gene. The chain combines TRBV13-3 with TRBJ2-5; 8 bases line up with TRBD1. Germline-derived CDR1 and CDR2 are NNHDY and SYVADS. This CDR3 contains 15 residues. V lost 5 bases, J lost 0 bases, and 5 bases stayed unmatched. The CDR3 reads CASSGQGFNQDTQYF. CDR3 DNA (partial): TGTGCCAGCAGCGGACAGGGTTTTAACCAAGAC. Drawing the rest from reference TRBV13-3 and TRBJ2-5, the complete variable domain is EAAVTQSPRSKVAVTGGKVTLSCHQTNNHDYMYWYRQDTGHGLRLIHYSYVADSTEKGDIPDGYKASRPSQENFSLILELASLSQTAVYFCASSGQGFNQDTQYFGPGTRLLVL.

Concerning this clone itself: The genes and germline here are from mouse. Coverage ceases 4 residues before the CDR3 finishes, and the germline J gene fills in the end. The V call is TRBV1, the J call TRBJ2-3, with D perhaps matching TRBD2 (6 bases). The CDR3 consists of 16 residues. The V end lost 0 bases, the J end lost 3 bases, and 13 bases lay between the germline ends. In germline, CDR1 is NSQYPW, CDR2 LRSPGD (reference sequence). CDR3 bases read: TGCACCTGCAGTGCAGATCTCCGGGGGGAGGCAGAA. It encodes CTCSADLRGEAE. The CDR3 in its entirety is CTCSADLRGEAETLYF.

This clone came up a few times. Gene names are the mouse ones. The CDR3 goes on 4 residues after the read ends, and that part is filled in from the germline J gene. The genes are TRBV12-1 and TRBJ1-2, with 7 bases matching TRBD1. V shed 4 bases, J shed 4 bases, and the junction held 2 bases outside the gene matches. The CDR3 contains 12 residues. The germline V gene has CDR1 SGHSN and CDR2 HYEKVE. CDR3: CASSRDSSDYTF. The part of the CDR3 DNA that was read is TGTGCCAGCTCGCGGGACAGCTCC.

This clone was counted only a few times. Genes here carry mouse names. The observed sequence ends 3 residues before the CDR3 terminus, with the missing tail filled in from the germline J gene. V and J are TRBV19 and TRBJ1-6, with D possibly matching TRBD1 (5 bases). TRBJ1-6 is placed among ORFs of uncertain function. Germline loops: CDR1 FNHDT, CDR2 SITEND (reference sequence). The CDR3 has 13 amino acids. Trimming cost V 4 bases and J 6 bases, with 8 bases left between them. The CDR3 bases that were read are TGTGCCAGCAGTCGACAGCTTAATTCGCCC. Protein: CASSRQLNSP. The entire CDR3 is CASSRQLNSPLYF.

To note about this clone: Genes here carry mouse names. This CDR3 is also generated by other DNA sequences in the sample. The CDR3 reads CAWSRTGDTGQLYF. CDR3 DNA (partial): TGTGCCTGGAGCCGGACAGGGGACACCGGG. The rearrangement uses TRBV31 and TRBJ2-2; TRBD1 agrees at 9 bases. The read ends 4 residues before the CDR3 terminus; that terminus is restored from the germline J gene. Trimming cost V 3 bases and J 3 bases; bases outside gene matches: 2. Germline CDR1 reads GKSSPN; CDR2 reads SITVG. The CDR3 consists of 14 residues. Full variable domain (outside the CDR3, taken from reference TRBV31 and TRBJ2-2): AQTIHQWPVAEIKAVGSPLSLGCTIKGKSSPNLYWYWQATGGTLQQLFYSITVGQVESVVQLNLSASRPKDDQFILSTEKLLLSHSGFYLCAWSRTGDTGQLYFGEGSKLTVL.

With respect to this clone: The genes and germline here are from mouse. The CDR3 end lies 3 residues beyond the end of the read and is filled in from the germline J gene. V is TRBV1 and J is TRBJ1-6; TRBD1 agrees at 9 bases. TRBJ1-6 carries the ORF label, with uncertain function. This CDR3 is 16 amino acids long. Germline lookup yields CDR1 NSQYPW and CDR2 LRSPGD (reference sequence). V lost 3 bases, J lost 3 bases, and 3 bases stayed unmatched. This chain's CDR3 is CTCSAADRGYNSPLYF. CDR3 bases read: TGCACCTGCAGTGCGGCGGACAGGGGCTATAATTCGCCC.

Concerning this clone itself: Gene names are the mouse ones. The CDR3 is cut off 4 residues early in the read; its end comes from the germline J gene. This chain joins TRBV13-3 and TRBJ2-2; D perhaps matches TRBD1 (6 bases). Per germline, CDR1 NNHDY and CDR2 SYVADS. There are 16 residues in the CDR3. Trimming removed 0 bases at V and 0 bases at J, with 9 bases between. Here the CDR3 reads CASSDEGDANTGQLYF. The part of the CDR3 DNA that was read is TGTGCCAGCAGTGATGAGGGGGATGCAAACACCGGG.

As concerns this clone: Mouse gene names apply. The same CDR3 is also encoded by other DNA sequences in this sample. The covered CDR3 bases are TGTGCCAGCAGTCTGACAGGGTCCCAAGAC. Translation gives CASSLTGSQD. The full CDR3 reads CASSLTGSQDTQYF. The J gene is TRBJ2-5, the V gene TRBV14; 7 bases match TRBD1. The read finishes 4 residues shy of the CDR3 end, and the germline J gene is used to complete it. CDR3 length: 14 residues. Trimming cost V 4 bases and J 2 bases; bases outside gene matches: 4. Per germline, CDR1 SGHDT and CDR2 FRDEAV.

This clone was seen a few times. These gene names are mouse names. Read coverage stops 4 residues before the CDR3 terminus; the germline J gene supplies the remainder. The chain uses TRBV13-1 and TRBJ1-1; D not resolved. Germline loops: CDR1 NSHNY, CDR2 SYGAGN. This CDR3 has 14 amino acids. CDR3 loop: CASSDVGKKTEVFF. The CDR3 bases that were read are TGTGCCAGCAGTGATGTGGGGAAAAAGACA.